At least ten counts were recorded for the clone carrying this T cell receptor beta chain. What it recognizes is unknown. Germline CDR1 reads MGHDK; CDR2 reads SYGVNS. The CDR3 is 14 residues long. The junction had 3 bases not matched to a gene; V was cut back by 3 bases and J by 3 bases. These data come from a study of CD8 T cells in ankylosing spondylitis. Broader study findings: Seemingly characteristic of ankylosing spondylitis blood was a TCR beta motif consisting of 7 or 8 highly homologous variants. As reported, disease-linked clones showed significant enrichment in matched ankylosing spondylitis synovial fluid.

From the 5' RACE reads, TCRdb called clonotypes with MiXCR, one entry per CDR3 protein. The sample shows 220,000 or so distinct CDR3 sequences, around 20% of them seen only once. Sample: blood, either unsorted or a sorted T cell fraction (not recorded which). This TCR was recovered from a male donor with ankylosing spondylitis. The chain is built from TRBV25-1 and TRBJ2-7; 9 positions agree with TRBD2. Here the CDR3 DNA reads TGTGCCAGCAGTGATGCGGGAGGGAGCTACGAGCAGTACTTC. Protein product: CASSDAGGSYEQYF.